Listed below are T cell receptor beta chains from one sample, sequenced in a study of cytomegalovirus exposure and HLA in healthy donors. Repertoires were generated with immunoSEQ multiplex PCR, while TCRdb's copy carries only in-frame clones and drops some. The repertoire holds more than 95,000 clones, 75% to 85% seen once, with 5% to 6.5% in the top ten. Material for sequencing was PBMCs. Receptors were obtained from a man between 18 and 29 years old in good health and CMV-seronegative. Each CDR3 is given with its conserved first and last residue. The D gene is left open where the match is weak. Expanded clones are given a class, and other clones once, few, many or no size at all.

clone_size | j_call | v_call | d_call | cdr3_nt | cdr3_aa
few | TRBJ2-7 | TRBV5-1 | - | TGCGCCAGCAGCTTAGGTCAGGGGCAAGAGCAGTACTTC | CASSLGQGQEQYF
- | TRBJ1-1 | TRBV28 | - | TGTGCCAGCAGAATCCTAACGGCAGGGTCCACTGAAGCTTTCTTT | CASRILTAGSTEAFF
- | TRBJ1-5 | TRBV5-5 | - | TGTGCCAGCAGCTTCACGAGCATCAATCAGCCCCAGCATTTT | CASSFTSINQPQHF
- | TRBJ1-2 | TRBV28 | - | TGTGCCAGCAGTTTAACGGGAGGGAGCGGCTACACCTTC | CASSLTGGSGYTF
- | TRBJ2-2 | TRBV12-1 | - | TGTGCCAGCAGCCTCCCCAGGGAGGGGCGGGGAGCTGTTTTT | CASSLPREGRGAVF
- | TRBJ2-7 | TRBV6-6 | TRBD1 | TGTGCCAGCAGTGGACAGGGTGCGGCCTACGAGCAGTACTTC | CASSGQGAAYEQYF
- | TRBJ2-1 | TRBV25-1 | - | TGTGCCAGCAGTTTGAGTTCCTACAATGAGCAGTTCTTC | CASSLSSYNEQFF
- | TRBJ1-1 | TRBV12-5 | - | TGTGCTAGTGGTTTGGGGAGGGGATCTACCAATGAAGCTTTCTTT | CASGLGRGSTNEAFF
- | TRBJ2-3 | TRBV5-1 | - | TGCGCCAGCAGCTTCTCTAGCACAGATACGCAGTATTTT | CASSFSSTDTQYF
- | TRBJ2-7 | TRBV7-2 | TRBD2 | TGTGCCAGCAGCCCGGGACTAGCGGGAGGAACCTACGAGCAGTACTTC | CASSPGLAGGTYEQYF
- | TRBJ2-5 | TRBV7-6 | TRBD2 | TGTGCCAGCAGCCTCCCCGCGGGAGGTATGGAGACCCAGTACTTC | CASSLPAGGMETQYF
- | TRBJ2-5 | TRBV19 | - | TGTGCCAGTAGTCCTGTGAACACCCAAGAGACCCAGTACTTC | CASSPVNTQETQYF
- | TRBJ2-7 | TRBV25-1 | - | TGTGCCAGCAGTGAAGGGAGCTACGAGCAGTACTTC | CASSEGSYEQYF
- | TRBJ2-1 | TRBV7-9 | - | TGTGCCAGCAGCTTAGAGAGGACACCTGCCTACAATGAGCAGTTCTTC | CASSLERTPAYNEQFF
- | TRBJ2-1 | TRBV19 | TRBD2 | TGTGCCAGTAGTACCCCAGCGGGAGGTAACTACAATGAGCAGTTCTTC | CASSTPAGGNYNEQFF
- | TRBJ2-7 | TRBV27 | - | TGTGCCAGCAGTTTAGATCACAGGGGGGGAAAATACGAGCAGTACTTC | CASSLDHRGGKYEQYF
- | TRBJ2-5 | TRBV10-2 | TRBD1 | TGCGCCAGCAGTGAACTAACAGGGGGGGAGACCCAGTACTTC | CASSELTGGETQYF
- | TRBJ2-1 | TRBV6-1 | - | TGTGCCAGCAGCGCCCTCAATGAGCGCGGTGAGCAGTTCTTC | CASSALNERGEQFF
- | TRBJ2-5 | TRBV28 | - | TGTGCCAGCAGGTCCGGGACTGTCAAAGAGACCCAGTACTTC | CASRSGTVKETQYF
- | TRBJ2-7 | TRBV7-9 | TRBD2 | TGTGCCAGCAGCTTAGATGGACTAGGGGTCGTGGAGCAGTACTTC | CASSLDGLGVVEQYF
- | TRBJ2-7 | TRBV9 | TRBD2 | TGTGCCAGCAGCGTAAACAGCGGGACCTACGAGCAGTACTTC | CASSVNSGTYEQYF
once | TRBJ2-1 | TRBV5-6 | TRBD2 | TGTGCCAGCAGTTTGACTAGCGGGAGTAGAAATGGGCAGTTCTTC | CASSLTSGSRNGQFF
- | TRBJ1-4 | TRBV5-1 | - | TGCGCCAGCAGCTTGGGGCAGGGCCCTAATGAAAAACTGTTTTTT | CASSLGQGPNEKLFF
- | TRBJ2-7 | TRBV27 | - | TGTGCCAGCAGTCTCCGAGGGCTAGGGACAAGCACCTACGAGCAGTACTTC | CASSLRGLGTSTYEQYF
- | TRBJ2-1 | TRBV7-3 | TRBD2 | TGTGCCAGCAGCTTAACTAGCGGGAGGGCCCGATGGAATGAGCAGTTCTTC | CASSLTSGRARWNEQFF
once | TRBJ2-7 | TRBV6-5 | TRBD1 | TGTGCCACCACAGGGGGTCTATACGAGCAGTACTTC | CATTGGLYEQYF
- | TRBJ2-7 | TRBV7-9 | TRBD2 | TGTGCCAGCAGCTTAACTAGCGGGAACTACGAGCAGTACTTC | CASSLTSGNYEQYF
- | TRBJ1-1 | TRBV11-2 | - | TGTGCCAGCAGCTTGGGGGGGAGGAAGGGGGAAGCTTTCTTT | CASSLGGRKGEAFF
- | TRBJ2-1 | TRBV7-3 | TRBD2 | TGTGCCAGCAGCTTACTAGCGGGGGCTTACAATGAGCAGTTCTTC | CASSLLAGAYNEQFF
- | TRBJ1-2 | TRBV10-3 | TRBD1 | TGTGCCATTTCGGGACAGGGGTTAATAGGCTACACCTTC | CAISGQGLIGYTF
- | TRBJ1-4 | TRBV15 | TRBD1 | TGTGCCACCAGCCGTCGACAGGGTGGCACTAATGAAAAACTGTTTTTT | CATSRRQGGTNEKLFF
once | TRBJ2-1 | TRBV7-3 | - | TGTGCCAGCAGCTTAATCGTCAGCGGGCGGTTCAATGAGCAGTTCTTC | CASSLIVSGRFNEQFF
- | TRBJ1-4 | TRBV6-1 | - | TGTGCCAGCAGAGCAGGATTAGCAACTAATGAAAAACTGTTTTTT | CASRAGLATNEKLFF
- | TRBJ2-3 | TRBV30 | - | TGTGCCTGGAGTACCCCCGCCCGGGGTACGCAGTATTTT | CAWSTPARGTQYF
- | TRBJ1-3 | TRBV19 | - | TGTGCCAGTAGTACCCGACAGGCTGGAAACACCATATATTTT | CASSTRQAGNTIYF
- | TRBJ1-1 | TRBV5-4 | TRBD1 | TGCGCCAGCAGCCACCAAGGGCCAGGGGGGTACACTGAAGCTTTCTTT | CASSHQGPGGYTEAFF
- | TRBJ1-1 | TRBV19 | TRBD1 | TGTGCCAGTAGTATAGGAGGGGGCCAGGGAGCTTTCTTT | CASSIGGGQGAFF
- | TRBJ2-3 | TRBV5-1 | - | TGCGCCAGCAGCTTGGGGACGACTAGTAGCACAGATACGCAGTATTTT | CASSLGTTSSTDTQYF
- | TRBJ1-2 | TRBV11-2 | TRBD1 | TGTGCCAGCAGCTTAGTTGAAGGGGGCGGCTACACCTTC | CASSLVEGGGYTF
few | TRBJ1-4 | TRBV9 | - | TGTGCCAGCAGCCTTGAGGGGGATGAAAAACTGTTTTTT | CASSLEGDEKLFF
- | TRBJ2-5 | TRBV29-1 | TRBD1 | TGCAGCGTTGACGGCTCCAGGGGGCTGGAGACCCAGTACTTC | CSVDGSRGLETQYF
- | TRBJ1-1 | TRBV20-1 | - | TGCAGTGCAACGACACATGAAGCTTTCTTT | CSATTHEAFF
- | TRBJ2-1 | TRBV27 | - | TGTGCCAGCAGTACCCAGGGGCCAAGCTCCTACAATGAGCAGTTCTTC | CASSTQGPSSYNEQFF
- | TRBJ1-1 | TRBV9 | - | TGTGCCAGCACCAACGAGGGGGTTTTAAACACTGAAGCTTTCTTT | CASTNEGVLNTEAFF
- | TRBJ2-7 | TRBV5-1 | TRBD1 | TGCGCCAGCAGCCCCAGACAGGGGTCCAACTACGAGCAGTACTTC | CASSPRQGSNYEQYF
- | TRBJ2-3 | TRBV4-1 | TRBD2 | TGCGCCAGCAGCCAAGGGCTAGCGGCCTACACAGATACGCAGTATTTT | CASSQGLAAYTDTQYF